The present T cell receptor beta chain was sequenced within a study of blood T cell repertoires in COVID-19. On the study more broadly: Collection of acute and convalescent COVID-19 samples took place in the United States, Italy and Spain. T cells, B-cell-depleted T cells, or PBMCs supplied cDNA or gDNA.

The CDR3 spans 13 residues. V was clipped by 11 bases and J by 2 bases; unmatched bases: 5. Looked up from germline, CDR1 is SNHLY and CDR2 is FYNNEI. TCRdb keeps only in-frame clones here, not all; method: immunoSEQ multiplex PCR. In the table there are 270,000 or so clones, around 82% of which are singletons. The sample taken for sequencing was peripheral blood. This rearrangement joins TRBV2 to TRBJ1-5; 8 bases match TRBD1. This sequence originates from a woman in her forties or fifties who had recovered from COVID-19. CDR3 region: CAGDRGGNQPQHF. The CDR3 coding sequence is TGTGCCGGAGACAGGGGTGGCAATCAGCCCCAGCATTTT. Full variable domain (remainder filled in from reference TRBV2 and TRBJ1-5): EPEVTQTPSHQVTQMGQEVILRCVPISNHLYFYWYRQILGQKVEFLVSFYNNEISEKSEIFDDQFSVERPDGSNFTLKIRSTKLEDSAMYFCAGDRGGNQPQHFGDGTRLSIL.